These T cell receptor beta chains were read from a single sample in a study of cytomegalovirus exposure and HLA in healthy donors. Assay used: immunoSEQ multiplex PCR; TCRdb lists only in-frame clones, some missing. The sample lists 50,000 or so clones, 70% to 80% occurring once. Sequencing input: PBMCs. The receptor set was obtained from a woman aged 40 to 55 in good health and CMV-seropositive. The CDR3 runs from the conserved cysteine through the conserved F or W. The D gene is left open where the match is weak. Clone size, where shown, is once, few, many, or a class for clones that have expanded.

j_call,v_call,clone_size,d_call,cdr3_aa,cdr3_nt
TRBJ2-3,TRBV10-2,.,TRBD2,CASSPYSGGAADTQYF,TGCGCCAGCAGTCCCTATAGCGGGGGGGCGGCAGATACGCAGTATTTT
TRBJ2-7,TRBV15,.,.,CATSREGLPWSEQYF,TGTGCCACCAGCAGAGAGGGCCTCCCGTGGTCCGAGCAGTACTTC
TRBJ2-7,TRBV19,.,TRBD1,CASSVSPRDRGEQYF,TGTGCCAGTAGTGTATCCCCCCGGGACAGGGGGGAGCAGTACTTC
TRBJ1-4,TRBV30,.,.,CAWSVGTPGGDGEKLFF,TGTGCCTGGAGTGTAGGAACGCCTGGGGGGGACGGCGAAAAACTGTTTTTT
TRBJ1-5,TRBV11-2,.,.,CASSFPGVGQPQHF,TGTGCCAGCAGCTTCCCAGGGGTAGGCCAGCCCCAGCATTTT
TRBJ2-7,TRBV6-1,.,TRBD1,CASSVAGGQGNEQYF,TGTGCCAGCAGTGTAGCCGGGGGACAGGGGAACGAGCAGTACTTC
TRBJ2-6,TRBV4-1,.,TRBD1,CASSQAGGGANVLTF,TGCGCCAGCAGCCAAGCAGGGGGTGGGGCCAACGTCCTGACTTTC
TRBJ1-1,TRBV6-6,.,.,CASSYVDRRTEAFF,TGTGCCAGCAGTTACGTCGACAGGAGGACTGAAGCTTTCTTT
TRBJ1-6,TRBV7-8,.,.,CASSLVLDSPLHF,TGTGCCAGCAGCTTAGTTCTAGATTCACCCCTCCACTTT
TRBJ2-7,TRBV7-6,.,TRBD1,CASSSGTGGLEQYF,TGTGCCAGCAGTTCCGGGACAGGGGGATTAGAGCAGTACTTC
TRBJ2-1,TRBV7-3,few,TRBD2,CASSSTGLAVGEQFF,TGTGCCAGCAGCTCTACGGGACTAGCGGTAGGTGAGCAGTTCTTC
TRBJ2-7,TRBV10-2,.,TRBD1,CASSEGTGGPYEQYF,TGCGCCAGCAGTGAAGGGACAGGGGGCCCCTACGAGCAGTACTTC
TRBJ2-1,TRBV5-6,once,TRBD1,CASSLGVTGGQNEQFF,TGTGCCAGCAGCCTGGGTGTGACAGGGGGCCAAAATGAGCAGTTCTTC
TRBJ2-7,TRBV15,.,TRBD1,CATSSRTGTRTYEQYF,TGTGCCACCAGCAGTAGGACAGGGACGAGGACCTACGAGCAGTACTTC
TRBJ1-1,TRBV10-2,.,.,CASSVQGQATEAFF,TGCGCCAGCAGTGTACAGGGCCAGGCCACTGAAGCTTTCTTT
TRBJ2-7,TRBV30,.,TRBD1,CACTPRTGGLEQYF,TGTGCCTGTACACCTAGGACAGGGGGGCTCGAGCAGTACTTC
TRBJ2-1,TRBV4-1,.,.,CASSHTRDPPYNEQFF,TGCGCCAGCAGCCACACTAGAGACCCCCCCTACAATGAGCAGTTCTTC
TRBJ2-3,TRBV11-2,.,.,CASSLGGGLDTQYF,TGTGCCAGCAGCTTAGGGGGGGGGCTTGATACGCAGTATTTT
TRBJ2-3,TRBV29-1,.,.,CSVDGTFLGTDTQYF,TGCAGCGTTGATGGGACTTTCCTGGGCACAGATACGCAGTATTTT
TRBJ1-5,TRBV27,.,.,CASSSNSNQPQHF,TGTGCCAGCAGTTCTAATAGCAATCAGCCCCAGCATTTT
TRBJ2-7,TRBV7-2,.,.,CASSRRSSYEQYF,TGTGCCAGCAGCCGCCGGAGCTCCTACGAGCAGTACTTC
TRBJ2-7,TRBV5-4,.,.,CASSSRGSGEQYF,TGTGCCAGCAGCTCCCGGGGGTCCGGGGAGCAGTACTTC
TRBJ2-3,TRBV19,.,.,CASRQGAPSTDTQYF,TGTGCCAGTAGACAGGGAGCCCCTAGCACAGATACGCAGTATTTT
TRBJ1-1,TRBV6-1,.,.,CASSEMVRGEAFF,TGTGCCAGCAGTGAAATGGTTCGAGGGGAAGCTTTCTTT
TRBJ1-4,TRBV6-1,.,TRBD1,CASSVQGTSEKLFF,TGTGCCAGCAGTGTACAGGGGACTAGTGAAAAACTGTTTTTT
TRBJ1-2,TRBV5-6,.,.,CASSSNPTGINYGYTF,TGTGCCAGCAGCTCCAATCCTACAGGTATCAACTATGGCTACACCTTC
TRBJ2-7,TRBV25-1,.,TRBD1,CASSASGTGGYEQYF,TGTGCCAGCAGTGCGTCCGGGACAGGGGGCTACGAGCAGTACTTC
TRBJ2-5,TRBV10-2,.,TRBD1,CASSEGPRGRETQYF,TGCGCCAGCAGTGAAGGACCCAGGGGGCGAGAGACCCAGTACTTC
TRBJ2-7,TRBV5-1,.,TRBD1,CASSLVTGGGYEQYF,TGCGCCAGCAGCTTGGTGACAGGGGGAGGCTACGAGCAGTACTTC
TRBJ1-6,TRBV13,.,.,CASSFMSSPLHF,TGTGCCAGCAGCTTCATGAGTTCACCCCTCCACTTT
TRBJ2-2,TRBV6-6,.,TRBD1,CASSYGTGGHGELFF,TGTGCCAGCAGTTACGGAACAGGGGGCCACGGGGAGCTGTTTTTT
TRBJ2-6,TRBV9,.,.,CASSPPSGSRSGANVLTF,TGTGCCAGCAGCCCGCCGTCGGGGTCGCGCTCTGGGGCCAACGTCCTGACTTTC